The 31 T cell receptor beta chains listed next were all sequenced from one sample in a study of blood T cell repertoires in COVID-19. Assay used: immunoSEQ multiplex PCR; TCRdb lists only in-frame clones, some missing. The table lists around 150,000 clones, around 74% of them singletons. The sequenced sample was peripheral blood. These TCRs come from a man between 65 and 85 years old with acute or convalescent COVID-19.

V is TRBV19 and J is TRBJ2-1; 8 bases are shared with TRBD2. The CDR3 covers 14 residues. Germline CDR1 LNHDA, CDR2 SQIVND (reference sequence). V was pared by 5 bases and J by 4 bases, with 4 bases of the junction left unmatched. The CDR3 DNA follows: TGTGCCAGTAGTGGGCTAGCGGGTTACAATGAGCAGTTCTTC. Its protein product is CASSGLAGYNEQFF.

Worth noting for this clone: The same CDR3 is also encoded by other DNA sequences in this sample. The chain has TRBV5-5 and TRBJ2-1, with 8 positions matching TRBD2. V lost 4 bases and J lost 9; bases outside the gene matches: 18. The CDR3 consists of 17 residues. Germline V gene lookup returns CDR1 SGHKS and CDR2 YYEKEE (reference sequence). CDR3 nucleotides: TGTGCCAGCAGCCAAGGACACCTGGCGGGAGGTCGGGGTGAGCAGTTCTTC. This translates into CASSQGHLAGGRGEQFF.

CDR3 nucleotide sequence: TGTGCCAGCAGCTTACGGGCTAGCGGTTTCACCGGGGAGCTGTTTTTT. It encodes CASSLRASGFTGELFF. This chain connects TRBV7-9 to TRBJ2-2, with 7 nucleotides matching TRBD2. The CDR3 length is 16 residues. Germline CDR1 SEHNR, CDR2 FQNEAQ (reference sequence). Unmatched junction bases numbered 7, after V lost 2 bases and J lost 4 bases.

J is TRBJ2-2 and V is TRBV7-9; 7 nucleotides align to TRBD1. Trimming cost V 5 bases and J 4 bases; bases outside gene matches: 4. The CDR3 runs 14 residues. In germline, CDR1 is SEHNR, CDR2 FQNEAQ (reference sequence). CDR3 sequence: CASSPGTATGELFF. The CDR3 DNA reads TGTGCCAGCAGCCCCGGGACAGCCACCGGGGAGCTGTTTTTT. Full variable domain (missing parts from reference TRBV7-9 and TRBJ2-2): DTGVSQNPRHKITKRGQNVTFRCDPISEHNRLYWYRQTLGQGPEFLTYFQNEAQLEKSRLLSDRFSAERPKGSFSTLEIQRTEQGDSAMYLCASSPGTATGELFFGEGSRLTVL.

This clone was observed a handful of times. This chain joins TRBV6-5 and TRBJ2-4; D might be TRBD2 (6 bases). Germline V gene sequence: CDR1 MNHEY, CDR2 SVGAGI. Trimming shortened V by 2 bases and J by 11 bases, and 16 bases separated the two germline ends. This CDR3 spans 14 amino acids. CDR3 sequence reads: CASSYTSQGTFQYF. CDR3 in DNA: TGTGCCAGCAGTTACACTAGCCAGGGTACGTTTCAGTACTTC.

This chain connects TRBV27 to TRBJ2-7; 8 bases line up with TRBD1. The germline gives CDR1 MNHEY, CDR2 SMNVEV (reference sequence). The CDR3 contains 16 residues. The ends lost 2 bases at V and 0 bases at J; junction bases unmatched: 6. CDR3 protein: CASSLTGQAFSYEQYF. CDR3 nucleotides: TGTGCCAGCAGTTTAACGGGACAGGCGTTCTCCTACGAGCAGTACTTC.

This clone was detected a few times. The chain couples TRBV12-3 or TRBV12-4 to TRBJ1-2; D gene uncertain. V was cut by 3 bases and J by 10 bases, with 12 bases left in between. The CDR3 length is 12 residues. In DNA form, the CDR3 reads TGTGCCAGCAGTTTTTGGCAGGTCGCCTACACCTTC. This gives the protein CASSFWQVAYTF.

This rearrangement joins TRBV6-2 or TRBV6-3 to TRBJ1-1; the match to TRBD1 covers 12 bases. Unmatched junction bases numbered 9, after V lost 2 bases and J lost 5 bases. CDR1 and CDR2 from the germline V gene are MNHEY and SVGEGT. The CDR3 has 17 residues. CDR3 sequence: CASSYPLGQGARTEAFF. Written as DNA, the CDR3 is TGTGCCAGCAGTTACCCCCTGGGACAGGGGGCGCGGACTGAAGCTTTCTTT.

CDR3 in amino acids: CAGRGRGTGELFF. The CDR3 DNA sequence: TGTGCCGGGCGGGGACGGGGCACCGGGGAGCTGTTTTTT. This chain uses TRBV6-6 with TRBJ2-2, with D possibly TRBD2 on 6 matching bases. The germline CDR1 and CDR2 sequences are MNHNY and SVGAGI (reference sequence). The CDR3 is 13 residues long. V lost 11 bases to trimming and J lost 4 bases, with 14 bases between them.

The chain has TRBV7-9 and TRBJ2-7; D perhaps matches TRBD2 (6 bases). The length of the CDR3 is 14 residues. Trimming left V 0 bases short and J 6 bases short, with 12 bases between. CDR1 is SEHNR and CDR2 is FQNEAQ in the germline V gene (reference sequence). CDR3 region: CASSLAERVGEQYF. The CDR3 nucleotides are TGTGCCAGCAGCTTAGCCGAGCGGGTGGGCGAGCAGTACTTC.

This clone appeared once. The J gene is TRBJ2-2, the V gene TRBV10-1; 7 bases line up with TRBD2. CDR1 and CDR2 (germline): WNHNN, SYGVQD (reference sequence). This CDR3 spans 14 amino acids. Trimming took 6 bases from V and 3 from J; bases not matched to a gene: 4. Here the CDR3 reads CASSGGKDTGELFF. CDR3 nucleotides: TGCGCCAGCAGCGGGGGGAAGGACACCGGGGAGCTGTTTTTT.

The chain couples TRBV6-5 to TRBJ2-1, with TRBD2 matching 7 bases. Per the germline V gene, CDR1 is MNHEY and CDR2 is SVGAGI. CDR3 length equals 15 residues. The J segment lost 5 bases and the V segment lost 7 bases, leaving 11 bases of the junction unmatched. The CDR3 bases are TGTGCCAGCAACCCGTTGTCTAGCGGAAACAATGAGCAGTTCTTC. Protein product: CASNPLSSGNNEQFF.

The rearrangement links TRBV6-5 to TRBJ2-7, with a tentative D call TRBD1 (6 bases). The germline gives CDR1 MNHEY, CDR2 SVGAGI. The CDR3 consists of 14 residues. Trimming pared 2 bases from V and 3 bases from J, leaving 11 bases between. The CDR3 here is CASSYLRGHYEQYF. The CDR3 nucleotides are TGTGCCAGCAGTTACCTCAGGGGCCACTACGAGCAGTACTTC.

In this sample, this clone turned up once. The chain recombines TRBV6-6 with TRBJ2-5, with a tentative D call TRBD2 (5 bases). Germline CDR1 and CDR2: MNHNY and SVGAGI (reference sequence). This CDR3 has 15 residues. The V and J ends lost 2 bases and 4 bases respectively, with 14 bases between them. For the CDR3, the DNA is TGTGCCAGCAGTTACCGGTCCAAACTAGGAGAGACCCAGTACTTC. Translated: CASSYRSKLGETQYF.

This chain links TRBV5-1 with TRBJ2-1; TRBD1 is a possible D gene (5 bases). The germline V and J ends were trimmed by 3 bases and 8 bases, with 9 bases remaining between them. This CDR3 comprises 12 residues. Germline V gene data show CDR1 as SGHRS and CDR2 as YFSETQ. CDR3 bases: TGCGCCAGCAGCTCATCGACAGATGAGCAGTTCTTC. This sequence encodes CASSSSTDEQFF.

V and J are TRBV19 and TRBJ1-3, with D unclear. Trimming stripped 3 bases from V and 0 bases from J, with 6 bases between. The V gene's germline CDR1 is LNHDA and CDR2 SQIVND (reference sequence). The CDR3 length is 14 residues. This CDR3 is CASSIDNSGNTIYF. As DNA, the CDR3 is TGTGCCAGTAGTATCGACAACTCTGGAAACACCATATATTTT.

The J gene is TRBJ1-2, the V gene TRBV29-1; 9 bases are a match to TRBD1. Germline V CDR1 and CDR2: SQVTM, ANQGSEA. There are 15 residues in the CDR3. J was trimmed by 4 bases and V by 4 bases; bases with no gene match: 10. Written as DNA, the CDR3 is TGCAGCGTTGTCGAGACAGGGGGAGGACGCTATGGCTACACCTTC. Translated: CSVVETGGGRYGYTF.

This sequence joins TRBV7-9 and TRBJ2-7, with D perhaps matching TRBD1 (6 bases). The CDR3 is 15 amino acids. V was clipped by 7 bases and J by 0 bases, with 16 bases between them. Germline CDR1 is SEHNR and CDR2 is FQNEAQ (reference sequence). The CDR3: CASTSTGASSYEQYF. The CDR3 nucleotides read TGTGCCAGCACCTCGACAGGCGCGAGCTCCTACGAGCAGTACTTC.

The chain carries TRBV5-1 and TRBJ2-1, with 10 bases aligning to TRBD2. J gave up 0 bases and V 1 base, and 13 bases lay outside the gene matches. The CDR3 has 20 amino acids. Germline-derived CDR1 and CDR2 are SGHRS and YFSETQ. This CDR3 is CASSLSGLAGAQSSYNEQFF. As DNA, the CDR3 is TGCGCCAGCAGCTTGTCTGGCCTAGCGGGAGCGCAGAGCTCCTACAATGAGCAGTTCTTC.

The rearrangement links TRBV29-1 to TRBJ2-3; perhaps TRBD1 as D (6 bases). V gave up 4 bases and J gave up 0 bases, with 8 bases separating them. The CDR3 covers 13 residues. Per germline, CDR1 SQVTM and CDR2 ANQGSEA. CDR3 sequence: CSVGTASTDTQYF. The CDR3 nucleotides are TGCAGCGTTGGGACAGCAAGCACAGATACGCAGTATTTT.

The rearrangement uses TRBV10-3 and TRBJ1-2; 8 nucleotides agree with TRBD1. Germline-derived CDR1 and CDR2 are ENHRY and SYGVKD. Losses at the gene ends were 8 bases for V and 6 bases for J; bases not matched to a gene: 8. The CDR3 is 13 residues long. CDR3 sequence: CAILLDRGHGYTF. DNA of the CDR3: TGTGCCATCCTTCTCGACAGGGGCCATGGCTACACCTTC.

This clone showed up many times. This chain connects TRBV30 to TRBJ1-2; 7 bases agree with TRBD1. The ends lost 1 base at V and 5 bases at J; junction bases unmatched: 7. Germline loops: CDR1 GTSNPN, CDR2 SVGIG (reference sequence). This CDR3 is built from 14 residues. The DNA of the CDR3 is TGTGCCTGGAGTGGTGACAAGGGGGCATATGGCTACACCTTC. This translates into CAWSGDKGAYGYTF.

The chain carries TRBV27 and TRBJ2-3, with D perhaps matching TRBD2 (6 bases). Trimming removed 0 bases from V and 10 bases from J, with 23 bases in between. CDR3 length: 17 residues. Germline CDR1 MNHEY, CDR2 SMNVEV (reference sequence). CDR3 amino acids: CASSLSTGLAPLRAQYF. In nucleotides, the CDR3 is TGTGCCAGCAGTTTATCGACGGGACTGGCCCCTCTTCGAGCGCAGTATTTT.

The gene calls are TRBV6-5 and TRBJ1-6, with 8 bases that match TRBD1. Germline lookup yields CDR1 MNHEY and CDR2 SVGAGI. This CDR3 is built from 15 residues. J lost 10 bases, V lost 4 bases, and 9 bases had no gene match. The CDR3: CASSSRTGWGSPLHF. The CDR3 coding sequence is TGTGCCAGCAGTTCCCGGACAGGGTGGGGATCACCCCTCCACTTT.

CDR3 in amino acids: CASSVTGFTEAFF. The CDR3 DNA sequence: TGTGCCAGCAGCGTGACAGGGTTCACTGAAGCTTTCTTT. The chain links TRBV7-3 to TRBJ1-1; 7 bases agree with TRBD1. The CDR3 extends over 13 amino acids. The J segment lost 4 bases and the V segment lost 5 bases, leaving 4 bases of the junction unmatched. CDR1 is SGHTA and CDR2 is FQGTGA in the germline V gene.

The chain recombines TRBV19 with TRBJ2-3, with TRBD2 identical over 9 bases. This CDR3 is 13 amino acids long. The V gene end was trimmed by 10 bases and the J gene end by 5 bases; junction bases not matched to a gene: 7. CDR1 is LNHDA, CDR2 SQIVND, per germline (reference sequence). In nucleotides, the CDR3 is TGTGCCACGGGCGGGAGGGCCTTAGATACGCAGTATTTT. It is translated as CATGGRALDTQYF.

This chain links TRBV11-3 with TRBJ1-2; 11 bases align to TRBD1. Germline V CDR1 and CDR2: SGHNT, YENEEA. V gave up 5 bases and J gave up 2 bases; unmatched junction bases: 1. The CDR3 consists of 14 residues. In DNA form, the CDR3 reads TGTGCCAGCAGCAGGGACAGGGGGAACTATGGCTACACCTTC. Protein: CASSRDRGNYGYTF.

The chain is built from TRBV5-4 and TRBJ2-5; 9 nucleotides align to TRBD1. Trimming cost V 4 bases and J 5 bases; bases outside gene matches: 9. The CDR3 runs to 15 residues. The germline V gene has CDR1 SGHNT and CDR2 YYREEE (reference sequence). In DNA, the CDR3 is TGTGCCAGCAGCCCAACAGGGGGCGGTCTGGAGACCCAGTACTTC. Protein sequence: CASSPTGGGLETQYF.

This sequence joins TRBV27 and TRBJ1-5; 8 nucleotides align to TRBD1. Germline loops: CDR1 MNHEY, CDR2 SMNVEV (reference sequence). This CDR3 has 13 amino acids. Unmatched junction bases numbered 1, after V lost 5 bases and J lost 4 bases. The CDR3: CASSGQGNQPQHF. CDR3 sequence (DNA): TGTGCCAGCAGTGGACAGGGTAATCAGCCCCAGCATTTT.

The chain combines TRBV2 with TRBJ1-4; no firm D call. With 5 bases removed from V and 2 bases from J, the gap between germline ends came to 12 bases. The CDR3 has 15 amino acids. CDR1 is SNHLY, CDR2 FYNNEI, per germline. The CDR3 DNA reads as TGTGCCAGCAGTCTCCGACTGCAGACTAATGAAAAACTGTTTTTT. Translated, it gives CASSLRLQTNEKLFF.

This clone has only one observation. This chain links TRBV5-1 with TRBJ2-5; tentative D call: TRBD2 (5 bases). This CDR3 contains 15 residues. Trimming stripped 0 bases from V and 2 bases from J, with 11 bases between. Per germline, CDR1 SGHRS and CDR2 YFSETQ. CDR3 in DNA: TGCGCCAGCAGCTTGGTAGGGAGACTTCAAGAGACCCAGTACTTC. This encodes CASSLVGRLQETQYF.